This TCR beta chain was identified in a study of regulatory and conventional T cells in RAG deficiency. As for this clone: No antigen is known for it.

Regarding the study as a whole: In Omenn syndrome, Treg and Tconv repertoires overlapped >90%.

Regulatory T cells were sorted from blood as CD4+ CD25-high CD127-low cells. Measured with immunoSEQ multiplex PCR; TCRdb has only the in-frame clones, and not every one. The sample carries 9,500 to 15,000 clones, roughly 94% recorded once. The trim removed 7 bases at V and 0 bases at J, leaving 14 bases unmatched. The CDR3 is 18 residues long. Germline CDR1 LNHDA, CDR2 SQIVND (reference sequence). The data were also submitted as part of a second study, on regulatory T cells. From that study: The PCR used 52 TRBV and 13 TRBJ primers.

Sequences were obtained from CD127- CD25+ CD4+ Tregs sorted from blood. The chain carries TRBV19 and TRBJ2-1; 8 nucleotides align to TRBD2. This receptor was obtained from a human donor in good health. In DNA, the CDR3 is TGTGCCAGTACCCCCGTGTGGCGGGGGGACCTCTCCTACAATGAGCAGTTCTTC. Translation gives CASTPVWRGDLSYNEQFF.